A selection of T cell receptor beta chains follows, all from one sample in a study of CD8 T cells in Susac syndrome. A single record per CDR3 protein comes from TCRdb applying MiXCR to the immunoSEQ multiplex PCR reads. The sample has 200,000 to 250,000 distinct CDR3 sequences, approximately 95% seen once; the top ten hold 0.085% to 0.095%. The sample was CD4+ T cells from PBMCs. The receptors shown here come from a human donor with multiple sclerosis. Each CDR3 is given with its conserved first and last residue. A D gene is named only where the DNA matches it firmly. Not all rows give a size; the values are once, few, many and, for expanded clones, a class.

cdr3_nt: TGTGCCAGCAGCCCATTCCAACTAGCGCCGGAGACCCAGTACTTC
cdr3_aa: CASSPFQLAPETQYF
clone_size: .
v_call: TRBV7-6
d_call: TRBD2
j_call: TRBJ2-5

cdr3_nt: TGTGCCAGCAGCCAAGATTTGACAGGGGCCGGCTATGGCTACACCTTC
cdr3_aa: CASSQDLTGAGYGYTF
clone_size: once
v_call: TRBV4-2
d_call: TRBD1
j_call: TRBJ1-2

cdr3_nt: TGTGCCAGCAGACAACAGCGCCGGGGGCAGTTCTTC
cdr3_aa: CASRQQRRGQFF
clone_size: .
v_call: TRBV5-6
d_call: .
j_call: TRBJ2-1

cdr3_nt: TGTGCCAGCAGTTTACTGGGGGGTGAGCAGTTCTTC
cdr3_aa: CASSLLGGEQFF
clone_size: .
v_call: TRBV28
d_call: .
j_call: TRBJ2-1

cdr3_nt: TGCAGCGTAAAAGCAAATAGCAATCAGCCCCAGCATTTT
cdr3_aa: CSVKANSNQPQHF
clone_size: .
v_call: TRBV29-1
d_call: .
j_call: TRBJ1-5

cdr3_nt: TGCAGTGCTAGAGGACTAGCGGGGTTCAATGAGCAGTTCTTC
cdr3_aa: CSARGLAGFNEQFF
clone_size: .
v_call: TRBV20-1
d_call: TRBD2
j_call: TRBJ2-1

cdr3_nt: TGTGCCAGCAGCCAAGGCTGGCTGAGGGACCAAATCACAGATACGCAGTATTTT
cdr3_aa: CASSQGWLRDQITDTQYF
clone_size: .
v_call: TRBV14
d_call: .
j_call: TRBJ2-3

cdr3_nt: TGTGCCAGCAGACGAAGCCACACCGGGGAGCTGTTTTTT
cdr3_aa: CASRRSHTGELFF
clone_size: .
v_call: TRBV3-1
d_call: .
j_call: TRBJ2-2

cdr3_nt: TGTGCCAGCAGTGAAGAGACCCAGTACTTC
cdr3_aa: CASSEETQYF
clone_size: .
v_call: TRBV2
d_call: .
j_call: TRBJ2-5

cdr3_nt: TGCAGCGCCGAGGGGCCGGGACGGTCGAGAGAGACCCAGTACTTC
cdr3_aa: CSAEGPGRSRETQYF
clone_size: .
v_call: TRBV29-1
d_call: .
j_call: TRBJ2-5

cdr3_nt: TGTGCCAGTAGTCGCGGACTAGCGGGGATATCCTACGAGCAGTACTTC
cdr3_aa: CASSRGLAGISYEQYF
clone_size: .
v_call: TRBV19
d_call: TRBD2
j_call: TRBJ2-7

cdr3_nt: TGTGCCAGCAGCCAAGGAGGGTTGAGCTCCTACGAGCAGTACTTC
cdr3_aa: CASSQGGLSSYEQYF
clone_size: .
v_call: TRBV3-1
d_call: .
j_call: TRBJ2-7

cdr3_nt: TGTGCCAGCACTAACCGGGACAGGGCCACCCACCACCCAAATTTC
cdr3_aa: CASTNRDRATHHPNF
clone_size: .
v_call: TRBV18
d_call: TRBD1
j_call: TRBJ2-1

cdr3_nt: TGCAGTGGATTAAATGCCGGGACAGTTGGCTATGGCTACACCTTC
cdr3_aa: CSGLNAGTVGYGYTF
clone_size: .
v_call: TRBV20-1
d_call: TRBD1
j_call: TRBJ1-2

cdr3_nt: TGTGCCAGCAGCTTGGTGAGGCTGAGCTCCTACAATGAGCAGTTCTTC
cdr3_aa: CASSLVRLSSYNEQFF
clone_size: once
v_call: TRBV5-6
d_call: .
j_call: TRBJ2-1

cdr3_nt: TGCGCCAGCAGCAAGGGACGGACAGCGATTAATTCACCCCTCCACTTT
cdr3_aa: CASSKGRTAINSPLHF
clone_size: .
v_call: TRBV5-1
d_call: .
j_call: TRBJ1-6

cdr3_nt: TGTGCCAGTAGTTTGGGACAGCAACCCTACGAGCAGTACTTC
cdr3_aa: CASSLGQQPYEQYF
clone_size: .
v_call: TRBV19
d_call: TRBD1
j_call: TRBJ2-7

cdr3_nt: TGTGCCAGCAGCCCACGTCAGCGGGGGTGGGGTGAGCAGTTCTTC
cdr3_aa: CASSPRQRGWGEQFF
clone_size: .
v_call: TRBV3-1
d_call: TRBD2
j_call: TRBJ2-1

cdr3_nt: TGTGCCAGCGGAGACTTTGGCCCCTACAATGAGCAGTTCTTC
cdr3_aa: CASGDFGPYNEQFF
clone_size: .
v_call: TRBV7-2
d_call: .
j_call: TRBJ2-1

cdr3_nt: TGTGCCAGCAGCAACCTCCGGGACAGCAGCACAGATACGCAGTATTTT
cdr3_aa: CASSNLRDSSTDTQYF
clone_size: once
v_call: TRBV5-4
d_call: TRBD1
j_call: TRBJ2-3

cdr3_nt: TGCAGTGCTAGAGTTCGGGGCGCGGGAGGCTACACCTTC
cdr3_aa: CSARVRGAGGYTF
clone_size: .
v_call: TRBV20-1
d_call: .
j_call: TRBJ1-2

cdr3_nt: TGCGCCAGCAGCTTGGCCCTGGGTGAAGCTTTCTTT
cdr3_aa: CASSLALGEAFF
clone_size: .
v_call: TRBV5-1
d_call: .
j_call: TRBJ1-1